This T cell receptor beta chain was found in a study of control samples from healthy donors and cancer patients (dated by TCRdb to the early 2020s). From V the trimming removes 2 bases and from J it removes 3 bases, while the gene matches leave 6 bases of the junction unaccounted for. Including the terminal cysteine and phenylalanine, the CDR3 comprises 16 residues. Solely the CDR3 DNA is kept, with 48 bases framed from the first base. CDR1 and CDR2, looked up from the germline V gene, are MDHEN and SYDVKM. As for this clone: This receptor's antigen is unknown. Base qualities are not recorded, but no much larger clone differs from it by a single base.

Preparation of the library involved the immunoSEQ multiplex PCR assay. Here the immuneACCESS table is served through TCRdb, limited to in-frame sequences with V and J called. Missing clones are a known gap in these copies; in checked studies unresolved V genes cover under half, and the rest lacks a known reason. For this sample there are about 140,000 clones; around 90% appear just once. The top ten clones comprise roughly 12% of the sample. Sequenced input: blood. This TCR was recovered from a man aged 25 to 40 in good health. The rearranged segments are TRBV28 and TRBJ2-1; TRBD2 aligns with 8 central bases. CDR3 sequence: CASSLVTSGLYNEQFF. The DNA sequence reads TGTGCCAGCAGTTTAGTAACTAGCGGCCTCTACAATGAGCAGTTCTTC. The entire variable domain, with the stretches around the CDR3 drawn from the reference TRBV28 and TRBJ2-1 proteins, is DVKVTQSSRYLVKRTGEKVFLECVQDMDHENMFWYRQDPGLGLRLIYFSYDVKMKEKGDIPEGYSVSREKKERFSLILESASTNQTSMYLCASSLVTSGLYNEQFFGPGTRLTVL.